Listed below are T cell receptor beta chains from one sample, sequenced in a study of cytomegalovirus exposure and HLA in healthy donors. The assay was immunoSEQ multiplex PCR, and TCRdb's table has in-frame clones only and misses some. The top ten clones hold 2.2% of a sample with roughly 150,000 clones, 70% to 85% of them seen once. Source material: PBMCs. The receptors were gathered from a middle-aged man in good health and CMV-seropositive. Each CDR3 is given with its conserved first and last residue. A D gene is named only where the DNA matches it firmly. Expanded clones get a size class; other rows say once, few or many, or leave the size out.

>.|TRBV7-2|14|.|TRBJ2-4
TGTGCCAGCAGCTTCCAGGGGACGCGGAACATTCAGTACTTC
CASSFQGTRNIQYF
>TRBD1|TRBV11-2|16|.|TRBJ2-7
TGTGCCAGCAGCTTAGATCTCGGGACAGCCTCCTACGAGCAGTACTTC
CASSLDLGTASYEQYF
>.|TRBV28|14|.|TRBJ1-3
TGTGCCAGCAGTTTCGCAGGGTCTGGAAACACCATATATTTT
CASSFAGSGNTIYF
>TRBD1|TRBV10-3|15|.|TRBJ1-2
TGTGCCATCAGTCCCAATGGACAGGGTGGCGGTGGCTACACCTTC
CAISPNGQGGGGYTF
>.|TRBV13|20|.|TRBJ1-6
TGTGCCAGCAGCCCTATTCGACTCTGGACAGAAAGCTCCTATAATTCACCCCTCCACTTT
CASSPIRLWTESSYNSPLHF
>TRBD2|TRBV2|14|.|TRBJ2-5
TGTGCCAGCAGGCTAGCGGGGGGGCAAGAGACCCAGTACTTC
CASRLAGGQETQYF
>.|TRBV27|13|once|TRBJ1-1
TGTGCCAGCAGTACCGGAGGCCACACTGAAGCTTTCTTT
CASSTGGHTEAFF
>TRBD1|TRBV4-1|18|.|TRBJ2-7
TGCGCCAGCAGCCAACGATCCGGCGGGACAGGGAGCTCCTACGAGCAGTACTTC
CASSQRSGGTGSSYEQYF
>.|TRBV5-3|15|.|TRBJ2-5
TGTGCCAGAAGCCTTGTATCGGGGTACCAAGAGACCCAGTACTTC
CARSLVSGYQETQYF
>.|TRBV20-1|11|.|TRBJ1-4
TGCAGTGCCCTAACGCGTGAAAAACTGTTTTTT
CSALTREKLFF
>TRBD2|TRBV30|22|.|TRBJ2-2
TGTGCCTGGAGTGTACATAACTGGCCCGTCGACTTAGCGGGGCGGGACACCGGGGAGCTGTTTTTT
CAWSVHNWPVDLAGRDTGELFF
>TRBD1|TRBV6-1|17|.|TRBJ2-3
TGTGCCAGCAGTGAAAGGGCAGGGGGCACAGATACAGGCCGGCAGTATTTT
CASSERAGGTDTGRQYF
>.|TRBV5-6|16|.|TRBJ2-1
TGTGCCAGCACACAGGAGGGTAGGGGGCAATACAATGAGCAGTTCTTC
CASTQEGRGQYNEQFF
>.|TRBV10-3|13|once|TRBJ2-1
TGTGCCATCAGTGCGGTACGGGACAATGAGCAGTTCTTC
CAISAVRDNEQFF
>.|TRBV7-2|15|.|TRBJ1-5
TGTGCCAGCAGCTCTCAGCCGGGGGGTCCTCAGCCCCAGCATTTT
CASSSQPGGPQPQHF
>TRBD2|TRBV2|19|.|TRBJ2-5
TGTGCCAGCAGCGCCGGGGCAGCGGGGGGGCGGGGAGGTGGAGAGACCCAGTACTTC
CASSAGAAGGRGGGETQYF
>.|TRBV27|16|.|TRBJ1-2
TGTGCCAGCAGTCCATCCCGGACAGCGATTATCTATGGCTACACCTTC
CASSPSRTAIIYGYTF
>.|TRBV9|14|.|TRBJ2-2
TGTGCCAGCAGCGTAGATCAGGCCACCGGGGAGCTGTTTTTT
CASSVDQATGELFF
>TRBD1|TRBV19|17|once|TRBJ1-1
TGTGCCAGTAGTATAACAGGGGGCGCGGTGCGCGGCACTGAAGCTTTCTTT
CASSITGGAVRGTEAFF
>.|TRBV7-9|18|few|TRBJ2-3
TGTGCCAGCAGCTTAGGCTCCCTGGCGGGGCTTACTACAGATACGCAGTATTTT
CASSLGSLAGLTTDTQYF
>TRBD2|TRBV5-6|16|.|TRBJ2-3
TGTGCCAGCAGCACGATAGCGGGGGCGGGCACAGATACGCAGTATTTT
CASSTIAGAGTDTQYF
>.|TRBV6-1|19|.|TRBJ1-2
TGTGCCAGCAGTGAAGCGCGGGCGGGGGAGAACCCCCGTAACTATGGCTACACCTTC
CASSEARAGENPRNYGYTF
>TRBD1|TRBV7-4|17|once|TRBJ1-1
TGTGCCAGCAGCTTGGACAGGGGCGGTTTCCTTAACACTGAAGCTTTCTTT
CASSLDRGGFLNTEAFF
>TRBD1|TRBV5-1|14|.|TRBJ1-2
TGCGCCAGCAGTCGTACTACAGGGGACGATGGCTACACCTTC
CASSRTTGDDGYTF
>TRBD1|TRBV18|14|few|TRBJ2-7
TGTGCCAGCTCACGGGACAGGGGTTTCCACGAGCAGTACTTC
CASSRDRGFHEQYF
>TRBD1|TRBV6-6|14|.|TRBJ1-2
TGTGCCAGCATGGGGACAGGGACCCACTATGGCTACACCTTC
CASMGTGTHYGYTF
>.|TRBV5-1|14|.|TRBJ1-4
TGCGCCAGCAGCTTAGGCAGCGTTAATGAAAAACTGTTTTTT
CASSLGSVNEKLFF
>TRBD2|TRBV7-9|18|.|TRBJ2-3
TGTGCCAGCAGCCAGGGACGTACCGGCGGGGGTTCTACAGATACGCAGTATTTT
CASSQGRTGGGSTDTQYF
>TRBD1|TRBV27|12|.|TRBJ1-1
TGTGCCAGCAGAACAGGGGGCACTGAAGCTTTCTTT
CASRTGGTEAFF
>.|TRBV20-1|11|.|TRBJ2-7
TGCAGTGCTAGAGCCCCTACCGAGCAGTACTTC
CSARAPTEQYF
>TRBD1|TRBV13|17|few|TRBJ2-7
TGTGCCAGCAGCTCCCGAGAACCGGGACAGGGCCTCTACGAGCAGTACTTC
CASSSREPGQGLYEQYF
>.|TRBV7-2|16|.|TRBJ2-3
TGTGCCAGCAGCTTACGAGGGACACTCAACACAGATACGCAGTATTTT
CASSLRGTLNTDTQYF
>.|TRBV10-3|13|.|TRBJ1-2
TGTGCCATCAGTGGGAACAGTACCTATGGCTACACCTTC
CAISGNSTYGYTF
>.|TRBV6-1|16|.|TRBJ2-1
TGTGCCAGCAGTGAAGCGCTGTGGGGGGACTACAATGAGCAGTTCTTC
CASSEALWGDYNEQFF
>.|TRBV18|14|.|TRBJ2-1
TGTGCCAGCTCAATTAACGGAGCTTACAATGAGCAGTTCTTC
CASSINGAYNEQFF
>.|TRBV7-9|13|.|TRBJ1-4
TGTGCCAGCACCTCTGAGGCCCCCGAAAAACTGTTTTTT
CASTSEAPEKLFF
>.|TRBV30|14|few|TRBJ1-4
TGTGCCTGGAGTGAATGGGGCAATCGCGAAAAACTGTTTTTT
CAWSEWGNREKLFF
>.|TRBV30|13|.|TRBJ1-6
TGTGCCTGGGGACAGCCCGGGAATTCACCCCTCCACTTT
CAWGQPGNSPLHF
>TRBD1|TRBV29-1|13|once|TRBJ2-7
TGCAGCGCCTCTCCCGGGACAGGGTACGAGCAGTACTTC
CSASPGTGYEQYF
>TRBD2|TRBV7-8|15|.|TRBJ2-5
TGTGCCAGCAGCCCCACTAGCGCCCAGCAAGAGACCCAGTACTTC
CASSPTSAQQETQYF